These 13 T cell receptor beta chains were all obtained from the same sample, sequenced in a study of beta chain features in type 1 diabetes. Their target antigens are unknown. As every portion of the isolated RNA was reverse transcribed, the sequencing read expressed TCRB transcripts. Repertoires were generated with immunoSEQ multiplex PCR, while TCRdb's copy carries only in-frame clones and drops some. The sample contains 600,000 or so clones, around 15% of which appear only once. Whole-study results and caveats: Patients with Type 1 diabetes showed moderately but significantly shorter TCRB CDR3s in all four CD4+ subsets.

What was sequenced was naive CD4+ T cells from blood. Receptor source: a man between 18 and 29 years old with type 1 diabetes.

The chain employs TRBV25-1 and TRBJ2-7; a weak D match, TRBD2 (5 bases). This CDR3 is 13 amino acids long. V was shortened by 7 bases and J by 2 bases, with 12 bases between the two germline ends. Germline CDR1 is MGHDK and CDR2 is SYGVNS. Here the CDR3 DNA reads TGTGCCAGCATGAGGGAGATTACCTACGAGCAGTACTTC. Its translation: CASMREITYEQYF.

This chain links TRBV7-9 with TRBJ1-6; possible D gene TRBD1, 6 bases. In germline, CDR1 is SEHNR, CDR2 FQNEAQ (reference sequence). CDR3 length: 13 amino acids. Deletions cut 3 bases from V and 17 bases from J, with 17 bases between. The CDR3 region is CASSLGASGPVHF. The CDR3 DNA reads TGTGCCAGCAGCTTGGGGGCTTCCGGGCCTGTCCACTTT.

V is TRBV7-3 and J is TRBJ2-1; perhaps TRBD1 as D (6 bases). The germline V and J ends were trimmed by 3 bases and 12 bases, with 12 bases remaining between them. The CDR3 is made up of 12 amino acids. Germline CDR1 SGHTA, CDR2 FQGTGA. The CDR3 nucleotides are TGTGCCAGCAGCTTTAACGACAGGCGGCAGTTCTTC. Amino acid sequence: CASSFNDRRQFF.

This clone was seen a handful of times. The chain joins TRBV13 to TRBJ1-6; possibly TRBD1 for D (6 bases). Germline V gene lookup returns CDR1 PRHDT and CDR2 FYEKMQ (reference sequence). V was trimmed by 8 bases and J by 8 bases, leaving 13 bases between them. This CDR3 has 13 amino acids. CDR3 nucleotide sequence: TGTGCCAGCTGCCGACAGGCGGATTCACCCCTCCACTTT. Translating gives CASCRQADSPLHF.

This clone has more than one count but fewer than ten. The chain uses TRBV2 and TRBJ1-4; D is unclear. Germline V gene lookup returns CDR1 SNHLY and CDR2 FYNNEI. V lost 6 bases and J lost 4, with 6 bases in between. The CDR3 runs 12 residues. CDR3 nucleotide sequence: TGTGCCAGCAGGGGGATTAATGAAAAACTGTTTTTT. It yields the protein CASRGINEKLFF.

This clone was counted only a few times. This sequence joins TRBV5-6 and TRBJ1-5; D is unclear. Germline V gives CDR1 SGHDT, CDR2 YYEEEE. The CDR3 loop spans 14 amino acids. Trimming took 0 bases from V and 3 from J, leaving 7 bases between them. CDR3 coding DNA: TGTGCCAGCAGCTTGGCGAAGGCCAATCAGCCCCAGCATTTT. Translating it yields CASSLAKANQPQHF.

The chain uses TRBV7-6 and TRBJ2-3, with TRBD2 identical over 8 bases. From germline, CDR1 is SGHVS and CDR2 FNYEAQ. The J segment lost 0 bases and the V segment lost 5 bases, leaving 19 bases of the junction unmatched. The length of the CDR3 is 20 residues. This CDR3 reads CASSRPRSASGGPSTDTQYF. The CDR3 nucleotides read TGTGCCAGCAGCCGCCCCCGGTCTGCCAGCGGGGGCCCTAGCACAGATACGCAGTATTTT. Full variable domain (outside the CDR3, taken from reference TRBV7-6 and TRBJ2-3): GAGVSQSPRYKVTKRGQDVALRCDPISGHVSLYWYRQALGQGPEFLTYFNYEAQQDKSGLPNDRFSAERPEGSISTLTIQRTEQRDSAMYRCASSRPRSASGGPSTDTQYFGPGTRLTVL.

This clone was seen a handful of times. The chain links TRBV13 to TRBJ2-5; perhaps TRBD1 as D (5 bases). V was shortened by 0 bases and J by 5 bases, with 7 bases between the two germline ends. This CDR3 region has 13 residues. Germline V gene sequence: CDR1 PRHDT, CDR2 FYEKMQ (reference sequence). The CDR3 DNA is TGTGCCAGCAGCTTAGGGGGGCAGGAGACCCAGTACTTC. Amino acids: CASSLGGQETQYF.

This clone came up a few times. The chain joins TRBV11-1 to TRBJ2-1, with D possibly matching TRBD2 (5 bases). The V gene lost 5 bases and the J gene lost 4 bases, with 18 bases spanning the gap. CDR1 and CDR2 (germline): SGHAT, FQDESV (reference sequence). This CDR3 is 16 amino acids long. CDR3 in amino acids: CASSPPGKRAYNEQFF. CDR3 DNA sequence: TGTGCCAGCAGCCCGCCCGGGAAAAGGGCTTACAATGAGCAGTTCTTC.

The chain couples TRBV29-1 to TRBJ2-1, with D maybe TRBD2 (6 bases). The ends were cut back, 6 bases at V and 3 bases at J, with 18 bases in the middle. The CDR3 spans 15 residues. Per the germline V gene, CDR1 is SQVTM and CDR2 is ANQGSEA. CDR3 bases: TGCAGCGTGGCGAACGGAGGGGACGTCTACAATGAGCAGTTCTTC. Translated: CSVANGGDVYNEQFF.

This rearrangement joins TRBV7-8 to TRBJ1-4; D unclear. The V end lost 2 bases, the J end lost 7 bases, and 8 bases lay between the germline ends. This CDR3 has 13 amino acids. Per germline, CDR1 SGHVS and CDR2 FQNEAQ. The CDR3 protein is CASSLIRGEKLFF. CDR3 bases: TGTGCCAGCAGCTTAATTCGGGGTGAAAAACTGTTTTTT.

This clone has more than one count but fewer than ten. The chain joins TRBV4-1 to TRBJ2-7; 8 bases fit TRBD2. The junction had 5 bases not matched to a gene; V was cut back by 1 base and J by 3 bases. CDR3 size: 15 residues. Germline V gene data show CDR1 as MGHRA and CDR2 as YSYEKL. CDR3 loop: CASSQVPSGSYEQYF. In nucleotides, the CDR3 is TGCGCCAGCAGCCAAGTGCCCAGCGGGAGCTACGAGCAGTACTTC.

The chain is built from TRBV20-1 and TRBJ1-1, with 8 bases aligning to TRBD1. The CDR3 loop spans 11 amino acids. The junction had 7 bases not matched to a gene; V was cut back by 6 bases and J by 10 bases. CDR1 and CDR2 from the germline V gene are DFQATT and SNEGSKA (reference sequence). CDR3 sequence (DNA): TGCAGTGCCCTGACAGGGGTCTTAGCTTTCTTT. Translated: CSALTGVLAFF.